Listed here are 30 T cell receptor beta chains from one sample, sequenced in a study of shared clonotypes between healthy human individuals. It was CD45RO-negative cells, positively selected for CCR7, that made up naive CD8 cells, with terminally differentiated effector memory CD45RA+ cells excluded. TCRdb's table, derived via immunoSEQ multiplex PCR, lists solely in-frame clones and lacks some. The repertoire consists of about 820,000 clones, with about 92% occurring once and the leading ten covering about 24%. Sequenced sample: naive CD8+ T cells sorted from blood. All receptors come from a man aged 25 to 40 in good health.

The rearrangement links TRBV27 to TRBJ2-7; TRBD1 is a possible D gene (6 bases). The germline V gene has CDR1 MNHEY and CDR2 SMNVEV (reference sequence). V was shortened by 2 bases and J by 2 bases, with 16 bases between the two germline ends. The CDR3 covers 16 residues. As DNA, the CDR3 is TGTGCCAGCAGTTTAAACAGGGAGTCTATGACCTACGAGCAGTACTTC. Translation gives CASSLNRESMTYEQYF.

CDR3 DNA sequence: TGTGCCAGCAGCTTGGGGACCGATATCGCCACCGGGGAGCTGTTTTTT. It specifies CASSLGTDIATGELFF. The V call is TRBV13, the J call TRBJ2-2; tentatively, D is TRBD1 or TRBD2 (5 bases each). CDR3 length equals 16 residues. V was pared by 3 bases and J by 4 bases, with 15 bases between. Germline CDR1 and CDR2: PRHDT and FYEKMQ (reference sequence).

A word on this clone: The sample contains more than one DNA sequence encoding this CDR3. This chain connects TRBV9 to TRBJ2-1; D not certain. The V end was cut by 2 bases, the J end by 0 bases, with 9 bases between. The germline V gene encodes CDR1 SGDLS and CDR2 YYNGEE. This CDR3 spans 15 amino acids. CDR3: CASSVGRSSYNEQFF. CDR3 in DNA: TGTGCCAGCAGCGTCGGGCGGAGCTCCTACAATGAGCAGTTCTTC.

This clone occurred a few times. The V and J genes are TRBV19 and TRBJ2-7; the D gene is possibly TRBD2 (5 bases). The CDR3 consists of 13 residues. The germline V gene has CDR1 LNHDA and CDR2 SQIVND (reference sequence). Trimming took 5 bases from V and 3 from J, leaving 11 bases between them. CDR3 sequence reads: CASSSWGDYEQYF. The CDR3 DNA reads TGTGCCAGTAGTTCATGGGGAGACTACGAGCAGTACTTC.

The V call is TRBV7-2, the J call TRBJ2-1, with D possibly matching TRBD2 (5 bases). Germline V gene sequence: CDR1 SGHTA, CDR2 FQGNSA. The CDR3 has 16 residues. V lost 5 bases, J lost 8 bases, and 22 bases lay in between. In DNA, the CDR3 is TGTGCCAGCAGCCACACTAGGGCTCTGAGGATGGATGAGCAGTTCTTC. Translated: CASSHTRALRMDEQFF. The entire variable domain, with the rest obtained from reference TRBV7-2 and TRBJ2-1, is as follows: GAGVSQSPSNKVTEKGKDVELRCDPISGHTALYWYRQSLGQGLEFLIYFQGNSAPDKSGLPSDRFSAERTGGSVSTLTIQRTQQEDSAVYLCASSHTRALRMDEQFFGPGTRLTVL.

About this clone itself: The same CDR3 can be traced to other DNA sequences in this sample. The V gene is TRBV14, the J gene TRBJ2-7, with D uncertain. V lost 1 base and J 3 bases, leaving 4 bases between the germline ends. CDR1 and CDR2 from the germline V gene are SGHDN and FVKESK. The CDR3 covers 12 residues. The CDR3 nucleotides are TGTGCCAGCAGCCAAGGGGTCTACGAGCAGTACTTC. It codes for CASSQGVYEQYF.

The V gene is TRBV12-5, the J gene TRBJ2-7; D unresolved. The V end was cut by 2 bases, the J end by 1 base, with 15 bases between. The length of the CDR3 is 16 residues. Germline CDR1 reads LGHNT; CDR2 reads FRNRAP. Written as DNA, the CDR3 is TGTGCTAGTGGTTTGAAACCCCGGGCTGATTCCTACGAGCAGTACTTC. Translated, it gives CASGLKPRADSYEQYF.

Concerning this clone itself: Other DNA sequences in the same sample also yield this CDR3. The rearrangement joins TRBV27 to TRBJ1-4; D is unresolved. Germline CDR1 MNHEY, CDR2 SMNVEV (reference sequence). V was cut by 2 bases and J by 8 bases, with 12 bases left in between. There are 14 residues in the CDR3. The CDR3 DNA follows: TGTGCCAGCAGTTTACTGGGTTCAGAGGAAAAACTGTTTTTT. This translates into CASSLLGSEEKLFF. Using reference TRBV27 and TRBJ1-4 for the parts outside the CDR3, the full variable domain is EAQVTQNPRYLITVTGKKLTVTCSQNMNHEYMSWYRQDPGLGLRQIYYSMNVEVTDKGDVPEGYKVSRKEKRNFPLILESPSPNQTSLYFCASSLLGSEEKLFFGSGTQLSVL.

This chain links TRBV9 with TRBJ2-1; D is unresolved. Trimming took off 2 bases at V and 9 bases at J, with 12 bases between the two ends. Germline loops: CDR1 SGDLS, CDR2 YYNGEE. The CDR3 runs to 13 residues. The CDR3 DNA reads TGTGCCAGCAGCGTTCGAATCTTCGGTGAGCAGTTCTTC. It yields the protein CASSVRIFGEQFF.

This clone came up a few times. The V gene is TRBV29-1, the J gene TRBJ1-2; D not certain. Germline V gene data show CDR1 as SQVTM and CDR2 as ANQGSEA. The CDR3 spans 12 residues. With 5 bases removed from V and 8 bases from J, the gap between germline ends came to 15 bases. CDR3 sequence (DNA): TGCAGCGTTCTTGGCCGTGAAGGGGGCTACACCTTC. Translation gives CSVLGREGGYTF.

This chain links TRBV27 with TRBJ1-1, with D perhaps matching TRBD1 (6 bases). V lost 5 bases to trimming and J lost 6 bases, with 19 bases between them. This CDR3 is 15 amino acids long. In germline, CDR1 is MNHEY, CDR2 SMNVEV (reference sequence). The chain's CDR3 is CASSTDSSGFAEAFF. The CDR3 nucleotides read TGTGCCAGCAGTACGGACAGTTCGGGGTTCGCTGAAGCTTTCTTT.

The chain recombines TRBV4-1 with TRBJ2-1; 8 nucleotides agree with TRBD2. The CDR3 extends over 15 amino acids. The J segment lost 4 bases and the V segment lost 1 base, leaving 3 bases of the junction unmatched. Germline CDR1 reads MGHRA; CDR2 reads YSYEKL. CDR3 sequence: CASSQVSGSYNEQFF. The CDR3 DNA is TGCGCCAGCAGCCAAGTCAGCGGGAGTTACAATGAGCAGTTCTTC.

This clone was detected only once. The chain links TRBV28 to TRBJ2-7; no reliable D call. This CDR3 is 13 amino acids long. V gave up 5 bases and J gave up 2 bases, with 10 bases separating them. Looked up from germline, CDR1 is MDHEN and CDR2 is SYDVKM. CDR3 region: CASSPVPAYEQYF. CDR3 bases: TGTGCCAGCAGTCCGGTCCCAGCCTACGAGCAGTACTTC.

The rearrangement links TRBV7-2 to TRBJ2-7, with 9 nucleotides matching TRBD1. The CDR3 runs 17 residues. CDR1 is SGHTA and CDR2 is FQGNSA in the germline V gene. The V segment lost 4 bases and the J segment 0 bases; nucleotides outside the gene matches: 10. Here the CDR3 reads CASSSPLGQGSSYEQYF. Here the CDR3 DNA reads TGTGCCAGCAGCTCCCCCCTGGGACAGGGTAGCTCCTACGAGCAGTACTTC.

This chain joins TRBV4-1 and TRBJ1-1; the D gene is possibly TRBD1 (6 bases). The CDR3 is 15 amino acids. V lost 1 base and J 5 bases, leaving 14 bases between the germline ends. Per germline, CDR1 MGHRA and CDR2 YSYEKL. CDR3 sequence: CASSQGTGYRTEAFF. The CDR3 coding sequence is TGCGCCAGCAGCCAAGGCACAGGGTATAGGACTGAAGCTTTCTTT.

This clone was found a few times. CDR3: CASSDGGEQYF. In DNA form, the CDR3 reads TGCGCCAGCAGTGACGGGGGCGAGCAGTACTTC. The chain has TRBV10-1 and TRBJ2-7; the D gene is possibly TRBD2 (6 bases). In germline, CDR1 is WNHNN, CDR2 SYGVQD (reference sequence). V was shortened by 3 bases and J by 6 bases, with 6 bases between the two germline ends. The length of the CDR3 is 11 residues.

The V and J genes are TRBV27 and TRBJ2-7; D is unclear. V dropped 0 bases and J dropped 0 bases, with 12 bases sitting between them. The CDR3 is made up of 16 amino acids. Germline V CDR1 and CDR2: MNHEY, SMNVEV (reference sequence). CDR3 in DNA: TGTGCCAGCAGTTTATCGCCGAGTTCGGGCTCCTACGAGCAGTACTTC. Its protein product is CASSLSPSSGSYEQYF.

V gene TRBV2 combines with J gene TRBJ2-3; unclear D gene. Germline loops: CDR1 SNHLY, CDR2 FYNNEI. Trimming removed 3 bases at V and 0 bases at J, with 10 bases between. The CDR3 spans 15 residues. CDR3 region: CASSEGSTSTDTQYF. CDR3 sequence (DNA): TGTGCCAGCAGTGAGGGAAGTACAAGCACAGATACGCAGTATTTT.

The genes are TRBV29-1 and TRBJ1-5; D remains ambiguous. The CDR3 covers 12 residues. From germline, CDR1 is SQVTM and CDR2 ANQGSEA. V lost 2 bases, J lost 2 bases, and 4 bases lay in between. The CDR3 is CSVESGNQPQHF. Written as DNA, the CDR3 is TGCAGCGTTGAATCAGGCAATCAGCCCCAGCATTTT.

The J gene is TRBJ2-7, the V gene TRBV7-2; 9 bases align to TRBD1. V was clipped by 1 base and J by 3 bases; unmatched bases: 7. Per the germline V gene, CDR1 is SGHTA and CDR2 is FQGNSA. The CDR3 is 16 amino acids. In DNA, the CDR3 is TGTGCCAGCAGCTTAGGGAGACAGGGGGAAAACTACGAGCAGTACTTC. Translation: CASSLGRQGENYEQYF.

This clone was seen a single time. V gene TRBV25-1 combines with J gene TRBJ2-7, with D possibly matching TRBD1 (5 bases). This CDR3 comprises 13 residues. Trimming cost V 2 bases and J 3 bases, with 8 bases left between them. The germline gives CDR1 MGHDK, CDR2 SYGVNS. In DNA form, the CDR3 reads TGTGCCAGCAGTGAAACAGGCCGCTACGAGCAGTACTTC. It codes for CASSETGRYEQYF.

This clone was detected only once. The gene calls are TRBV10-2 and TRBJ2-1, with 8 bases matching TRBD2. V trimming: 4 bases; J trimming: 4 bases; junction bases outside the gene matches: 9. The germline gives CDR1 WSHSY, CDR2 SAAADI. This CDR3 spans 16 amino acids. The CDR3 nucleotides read TGCGCCAGCAGTGGGGGGATAGCGGGATCATACAATGAGCAGTTCTTC. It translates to CASSGGIAGSYNEQFF.

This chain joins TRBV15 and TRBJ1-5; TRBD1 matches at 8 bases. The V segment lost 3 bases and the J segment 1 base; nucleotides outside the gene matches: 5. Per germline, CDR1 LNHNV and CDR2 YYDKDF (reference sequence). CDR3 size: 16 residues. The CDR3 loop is CATSRDTGGSNQPQHF. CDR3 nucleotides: TGTGCCACCAGCAGGGACACAGGGGGAAGCAATCAGCCCCAGCATTTT.

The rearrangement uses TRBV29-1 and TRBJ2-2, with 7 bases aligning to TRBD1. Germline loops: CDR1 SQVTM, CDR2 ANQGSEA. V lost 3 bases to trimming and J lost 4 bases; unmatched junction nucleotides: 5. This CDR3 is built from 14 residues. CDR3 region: CSVESGGGTGELFF. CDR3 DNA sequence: TGCAGCGTTGAGTCAGGGGGTGGCACCGGGGAGCTGTTTTTT.

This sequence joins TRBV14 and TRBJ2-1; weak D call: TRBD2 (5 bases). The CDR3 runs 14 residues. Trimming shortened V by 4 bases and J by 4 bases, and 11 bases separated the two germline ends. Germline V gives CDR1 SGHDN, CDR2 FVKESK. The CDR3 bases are TGTGCCAGCAGCCCCAGCGGAAGATACAATGAGCAGTTCTTC. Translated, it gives CASSPSGRYNEQFF.

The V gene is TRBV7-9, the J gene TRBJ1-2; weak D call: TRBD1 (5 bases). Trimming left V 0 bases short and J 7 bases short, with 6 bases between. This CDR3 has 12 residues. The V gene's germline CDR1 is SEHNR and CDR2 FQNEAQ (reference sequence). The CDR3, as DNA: TGTGCCAGCAGCTTAGCAGGGGTTGGCTACACCTTC. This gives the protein CASSLAGVGYTF.

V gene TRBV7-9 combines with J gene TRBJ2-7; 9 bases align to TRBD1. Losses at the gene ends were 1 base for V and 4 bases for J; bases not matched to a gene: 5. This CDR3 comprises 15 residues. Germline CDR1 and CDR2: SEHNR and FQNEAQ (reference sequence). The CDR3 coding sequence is TGTGCCAGCAGCTTAGATAGACAGGGGGGTTACGAGCAGTACTTC. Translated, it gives CASSLDRQGGYEQYF.

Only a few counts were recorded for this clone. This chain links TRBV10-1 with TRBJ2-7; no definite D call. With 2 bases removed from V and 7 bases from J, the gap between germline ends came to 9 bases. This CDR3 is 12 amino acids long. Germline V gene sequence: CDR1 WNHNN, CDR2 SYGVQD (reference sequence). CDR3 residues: CASSEVNGEQYF. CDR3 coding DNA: TGCGCCAGCAGTGAGGTTAACGGAGAGCAGTACTTC.

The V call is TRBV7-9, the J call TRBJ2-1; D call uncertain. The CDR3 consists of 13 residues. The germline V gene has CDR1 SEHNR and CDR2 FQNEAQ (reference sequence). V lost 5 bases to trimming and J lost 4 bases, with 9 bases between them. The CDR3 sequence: CASSGDGYNEQFF. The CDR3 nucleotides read TGTGCCAGCAGCGGAGACGGTTACAATGAGCAGTTCTTC. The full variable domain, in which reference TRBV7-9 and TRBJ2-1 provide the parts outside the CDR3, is DTGVSQNPRHKITKRGQNVTFRCDPISEHNRLYWYRQTLGQGPEFLTYFQNEAQLEKSRLLSDRFSAERPKGSFSTLEIQRTEQGDSAMYLCASSGDGYNEQFFGPGTRLTVL.

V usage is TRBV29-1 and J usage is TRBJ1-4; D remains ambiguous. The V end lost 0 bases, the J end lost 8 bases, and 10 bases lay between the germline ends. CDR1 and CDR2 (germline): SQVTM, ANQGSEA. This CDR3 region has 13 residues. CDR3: CSVEDRFEEKLFF. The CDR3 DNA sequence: TGCAGCGTTGAAGATCGGTTCGAAGAAAAACTGTTTTTT.